A single TCR beta chain is shown here with its context. Its target is not known. This sample is part of a study of T-cell memory formation after mild COVID-19. Study-wide points: Largely, contracting CD4+ clones fell within CM and EM, and contracting CD8+ clones within EMRA.

The CDR3 loop spans 15 amino acids. Germline-derived CDR1 and CDR2 are SGHAT and FQNNGV. V trimming: 2 bases; J trimming: 4 bases; junction bases outside the gene matches: 5. cDNA libraries for TCR alpha and TCR beta, carrying sample barcodes and UMIs, came from 5'RACE with constant-segment primers. Via MiXCR, TCRdb re-called the 5' RACE reads, giving one row per CDR3 protein. The table includes roughly 120,000 distinct CDR3 sequences, approximately 21% detected once. The chain couples TRBV11-2 to TRBJ2-1, with TRBD1 matching 7 bases. Sequences were obtained from PBMCs or a T cell subset sorted from them (not recorded which). This receptor was taken from a man aged 18 to 30 who had mild COVID-19 (a few samples of this study predate the infection). Cell type and time point are not known. The CDR3 nucleotides read TGTGCCAGCAGCTTACCCGGACAGGCATACAATGAGCAGTTCTTC. Translation: CASSLPGQAYNEQFF.